The present entry profiles one TCR beta chain with its context. The antigen remains undetermined. RNA transcripts were the template for amplifying TCR beta CDR3 regions. The HTBI primer set drove a first-round RT-PCR of the TCR CDR3. TCRdb re-derived calls from the multiplex PCR reads in MiXCR, one entry per CDR3 protein. The sample has around 300,000 distinct CDR3 sequences; approximately 14% are singletons. Germline CDR1 and CDR2: LNHDA and SQIVND (reference sequence). The CDR3 consists of 17 residues. Trimming cost V 4 bases and J 6 bases; bases outside gene matches: 8. Over 18 months, lack of ophthalmopathy progression marked Graves' hyperthyroidism as stable. About 10 ml fresh peripheral blood yielded the PBMCs. The sample comes from a study of T cells in Graves' hyperthyroidism and ophthalmopathy. Study at large: Peripheral blood specimens were obtained at initial diagnosis, prior to any treatment. Study-level results: Model predictions of ophthalmopathy came a median about 6.3 months before onset.

The V and J genes are TRBV19 and TRBJ2-1, with 14 bases aligning to TRBD2. The specimen was blood. This clonotype was obtained from a woman in her thirties with Graves' hyperthyroidism. The DNA for the CDR3 is TGTGCCAGTAGTAAAGGGACTAGCGGGAGTAGGGTCAATGAGCAGTTCTTC. Protein: CASSKGTSGSRVNEQFF.